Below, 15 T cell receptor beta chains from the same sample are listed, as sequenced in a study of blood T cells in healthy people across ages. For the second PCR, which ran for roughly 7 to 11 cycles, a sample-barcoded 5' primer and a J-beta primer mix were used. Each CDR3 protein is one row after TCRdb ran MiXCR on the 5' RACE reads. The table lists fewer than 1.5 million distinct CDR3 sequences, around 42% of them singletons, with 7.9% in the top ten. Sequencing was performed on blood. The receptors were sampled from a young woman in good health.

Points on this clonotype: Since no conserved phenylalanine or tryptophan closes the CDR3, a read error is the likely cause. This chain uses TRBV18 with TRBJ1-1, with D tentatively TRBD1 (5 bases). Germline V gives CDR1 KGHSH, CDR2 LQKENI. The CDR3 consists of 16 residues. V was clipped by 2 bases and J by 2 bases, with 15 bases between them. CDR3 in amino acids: CASSPGQGGVNTEAFL. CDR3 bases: TGTGCCAGCTCACCAGGGCAGGGCGGGGTTAACACTGAAGCTTTCCTT.

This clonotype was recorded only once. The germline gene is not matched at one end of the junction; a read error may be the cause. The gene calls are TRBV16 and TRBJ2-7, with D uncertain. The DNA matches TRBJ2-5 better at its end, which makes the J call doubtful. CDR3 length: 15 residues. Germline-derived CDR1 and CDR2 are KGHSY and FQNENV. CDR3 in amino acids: CASSQSPVPQGTQYF. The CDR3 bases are TGTGCCAGCAGCCAATCCCCGGTTCCCCAAGGGACCCAGTACTTC.

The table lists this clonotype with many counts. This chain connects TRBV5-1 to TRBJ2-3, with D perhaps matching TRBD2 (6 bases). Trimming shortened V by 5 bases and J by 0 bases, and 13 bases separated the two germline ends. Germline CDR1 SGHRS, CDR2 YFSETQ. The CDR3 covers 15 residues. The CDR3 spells CASSSGGSSTDTQYF. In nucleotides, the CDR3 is TGCGCCAGCAGTTCCGGGGGATCTAGCACAGATACGCAGTATTTT.

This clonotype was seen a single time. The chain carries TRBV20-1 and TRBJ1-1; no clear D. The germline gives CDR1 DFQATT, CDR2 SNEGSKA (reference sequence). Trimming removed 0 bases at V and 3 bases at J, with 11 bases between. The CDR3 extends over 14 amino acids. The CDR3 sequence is CSARDLRDDTEAFF. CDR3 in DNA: TGCAGTGCTAGAGATTTGAGAGACGACACTGAAGCTTTCTTT.

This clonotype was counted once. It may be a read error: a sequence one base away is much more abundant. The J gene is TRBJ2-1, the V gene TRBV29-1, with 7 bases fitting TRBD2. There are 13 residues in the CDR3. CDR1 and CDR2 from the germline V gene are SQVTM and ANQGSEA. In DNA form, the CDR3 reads TGCAGCGTTTTTGGCGGGGGTTACAATGGGCAGTTCTTC. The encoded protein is CSVFGGGYNGQFF.

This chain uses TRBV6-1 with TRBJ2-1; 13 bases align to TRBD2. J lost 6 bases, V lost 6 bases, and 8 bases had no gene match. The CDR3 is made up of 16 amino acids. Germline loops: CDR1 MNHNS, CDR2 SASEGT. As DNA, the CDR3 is TGTGCCAGCAGCCTGGGAAGACTAGCGGGAGGCAATGAGCAGTTCTTC. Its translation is CASSLGRLAGGNEQFF.

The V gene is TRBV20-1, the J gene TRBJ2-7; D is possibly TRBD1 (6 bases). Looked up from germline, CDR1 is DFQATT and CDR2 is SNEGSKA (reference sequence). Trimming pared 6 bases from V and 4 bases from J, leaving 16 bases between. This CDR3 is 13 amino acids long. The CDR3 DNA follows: TGCAGTGCCGAGGACTCCCAGGGGTACGAGCAGTACTTC. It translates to CSAEDSQGYEQYF.

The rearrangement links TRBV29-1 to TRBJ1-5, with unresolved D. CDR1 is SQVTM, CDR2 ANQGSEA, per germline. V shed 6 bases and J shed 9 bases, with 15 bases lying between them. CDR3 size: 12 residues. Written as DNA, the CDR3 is TGCAGCGTGTCCCGGGGTTCGTGGCCCCAGCATTTT. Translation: CSVSRGSWPQHF.

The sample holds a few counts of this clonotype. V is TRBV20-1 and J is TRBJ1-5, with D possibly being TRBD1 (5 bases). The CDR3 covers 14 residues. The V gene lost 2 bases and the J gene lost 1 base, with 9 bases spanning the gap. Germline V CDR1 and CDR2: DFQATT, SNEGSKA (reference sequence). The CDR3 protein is CSARSGNSNQPQHF. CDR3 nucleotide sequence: TGCAGTGCTAGATCAGGGAACAGCAATCAGCCCCAGCATTTT.

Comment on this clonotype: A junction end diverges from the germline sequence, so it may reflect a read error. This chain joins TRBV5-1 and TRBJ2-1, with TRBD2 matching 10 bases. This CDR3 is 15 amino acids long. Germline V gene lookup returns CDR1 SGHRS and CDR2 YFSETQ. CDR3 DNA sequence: TGCGCCAGCAGCCGGACTAGCGGAGAGTACAATGAGCAGTTATTC. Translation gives CASSRTSGEYNEQLF.

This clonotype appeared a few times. Here the CDR3 reads CASSFIAGPGTDTQYF. DNA for the CDR3: TGCGCCAGCAGCTTCATAGCGGGGCCCGGGACAGATACGCAGTATTTT. The chain is built from TRBV5-1 and TRBJ2-3; 8 nucleotides line up with TRBD2. Germline V gene sequence: CDR1 SGHRS, CDR2 YFSETQ. CDR3 size: 16 residues. Losses at the gene ends were 2 bases for V and 3 bases for J; bases not matched to a gene: 8.

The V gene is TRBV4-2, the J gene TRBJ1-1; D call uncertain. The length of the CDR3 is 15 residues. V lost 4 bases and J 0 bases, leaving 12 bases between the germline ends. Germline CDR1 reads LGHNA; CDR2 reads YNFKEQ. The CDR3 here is CASSLRTEMNTEAFF. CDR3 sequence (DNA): TGTGCCAGCAGCCTCCGGACGGAGATGAACACTGAAGCTTTCTTT.

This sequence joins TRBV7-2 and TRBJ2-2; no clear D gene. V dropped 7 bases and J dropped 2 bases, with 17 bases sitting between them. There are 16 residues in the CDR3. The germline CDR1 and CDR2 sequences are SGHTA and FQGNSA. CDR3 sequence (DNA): TGTGCCAGCATCAACCTAGGGCTAGGAAACACCGGGGAGCTGTTTTTT. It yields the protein CASINLGLGNTGELFF.

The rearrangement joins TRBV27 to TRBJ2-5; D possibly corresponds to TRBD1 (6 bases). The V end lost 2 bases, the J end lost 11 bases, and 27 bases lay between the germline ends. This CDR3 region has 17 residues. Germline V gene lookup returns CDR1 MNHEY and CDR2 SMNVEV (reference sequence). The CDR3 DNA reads TGTGCCAGCAGTTTAAGGCCCCAGGGGACCCACTACAATGAGCAGTACTTC. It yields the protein CASSLRPQGTHYNEQYF.

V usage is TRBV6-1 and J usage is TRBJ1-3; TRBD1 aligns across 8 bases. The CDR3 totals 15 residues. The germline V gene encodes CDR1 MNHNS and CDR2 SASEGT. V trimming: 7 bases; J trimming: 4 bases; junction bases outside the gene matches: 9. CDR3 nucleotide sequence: TGTGCCAGCACGACCGGACAGGGTCAAGGAAACACCATATATTTT. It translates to CASTTGQGQGNTIYF.